This T cell receptor beta chain was found in a study of technical replicates of blood from several donors (dated 2017 in TCRdb). On this clone: Its antigen remains undetermined. Base qualities were left out, and no much larger clone turns up one base away.

Library preparation used the immunoSEQ multiplex PCR assay. In its TCRdb copy, this immuneACCESS table keeps in-frame sequences only and misses some clones. Where compared with another copy, unresolved V genes explain less than half of these, and the others have no known cause. The sample profile shows about 84,000 clones; about nine tenths of them were found once. About 0.24% of the sample is in the top ten clones. V has 5 bases trimmed and J has 4 bases trimmed; junction bases matching no gene number 10. From the germline V gene, CDR1 is SGHAT and CDR2 is FQNNGV. The CDR3 runs 15 residues from the cysteine to the phenylalanine. The DNA shown is the 45-base CDR3, in frame from base 1.

This TCR was sampled from a human donor in good health. The sequenced material came from T cells isolated from PBMCs. The chain is made from TRBV11-2 and TRBJ2-7; 8 nucleotides in the junction match TRBD2. The nucleotide sequence reads as follows: TGTGCCAGCAGCCTCGGTCCCAGCGGGGGATACGAGCAGTACTTC. This is translated as CASSLGPSGGYEQYF.